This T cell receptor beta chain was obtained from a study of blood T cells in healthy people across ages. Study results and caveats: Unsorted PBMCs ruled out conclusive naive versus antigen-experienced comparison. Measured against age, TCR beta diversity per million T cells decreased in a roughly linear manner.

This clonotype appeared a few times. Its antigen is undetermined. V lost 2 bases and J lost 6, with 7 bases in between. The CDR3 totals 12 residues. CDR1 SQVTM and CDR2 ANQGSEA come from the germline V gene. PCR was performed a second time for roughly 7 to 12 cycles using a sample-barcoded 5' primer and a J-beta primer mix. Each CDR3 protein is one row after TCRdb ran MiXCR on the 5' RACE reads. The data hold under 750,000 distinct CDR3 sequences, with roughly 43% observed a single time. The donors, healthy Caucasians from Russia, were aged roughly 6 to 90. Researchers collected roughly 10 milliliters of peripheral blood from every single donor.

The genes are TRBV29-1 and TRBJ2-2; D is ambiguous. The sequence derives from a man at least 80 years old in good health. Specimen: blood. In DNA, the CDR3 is TGCAGCGTTGAATGGAGTGCCGGGGAGCTGTTTTTT. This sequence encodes CSVEWSAGELFF.